One T cell receptor (beta chain) is described in this entry. This sample was taken from a study of cytomegalovirus exposure and HLA in healthy donors. Some clones are missing from TCRdb's copy, which holds only in-frame ones; the method was immunoSEQ multiplex PCR. The sample has fewer than 150,000 clones; 86% are singletons. CDR1 and CDR2 (germline): SQVTM, ANQGSEA. V was pared by 4 bases and J by 1 base, with 6 bases of the junction left unmatched. The CDR3 has 14 amino acids. The sample comprised PBMCs. The rearrangement uses TRBV29-1 and TRBJ1-1; 7 nucleotides agree with TRBD1. This sequence originates from a man between 18 and 29 years old in good health and CMV-seronegative. The CDR3 DNA sequence: TGCAGCGTTGTACCCGACAGGGCGAACACTGAAGCTTTCTTT. Its translation: CSVVPDRANTEAFF.